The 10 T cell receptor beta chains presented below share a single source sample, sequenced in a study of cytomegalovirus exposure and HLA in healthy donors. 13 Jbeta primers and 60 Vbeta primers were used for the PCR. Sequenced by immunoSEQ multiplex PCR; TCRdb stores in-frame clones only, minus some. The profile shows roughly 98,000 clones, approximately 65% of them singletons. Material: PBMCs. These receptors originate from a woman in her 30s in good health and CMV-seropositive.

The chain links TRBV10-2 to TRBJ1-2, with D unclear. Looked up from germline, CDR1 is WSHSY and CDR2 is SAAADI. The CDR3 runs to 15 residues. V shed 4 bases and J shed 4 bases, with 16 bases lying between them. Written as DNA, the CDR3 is TGCGCCAGCAGTGCGACCGGGTTGAATGTCTATGGCTACACCTTC. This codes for CASSATGLNVYGYTF.

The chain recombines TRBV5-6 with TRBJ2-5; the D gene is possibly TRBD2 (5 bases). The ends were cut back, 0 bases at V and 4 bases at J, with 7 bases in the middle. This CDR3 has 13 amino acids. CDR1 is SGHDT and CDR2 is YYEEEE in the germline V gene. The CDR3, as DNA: TGTGCCAGCAGCTTGGGGCTAGCAGAGACCCAGTACTTC. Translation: CASSLGLAETQYF.

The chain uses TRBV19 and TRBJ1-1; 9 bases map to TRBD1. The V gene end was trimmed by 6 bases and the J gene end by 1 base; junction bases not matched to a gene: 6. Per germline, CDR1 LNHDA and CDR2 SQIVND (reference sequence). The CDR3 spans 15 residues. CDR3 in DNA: TGTGCCAGTAGGGAACAGGGGGCCCAGAACACTGAAGCTTTCTTT. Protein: CASREQGAQNTEAFF.

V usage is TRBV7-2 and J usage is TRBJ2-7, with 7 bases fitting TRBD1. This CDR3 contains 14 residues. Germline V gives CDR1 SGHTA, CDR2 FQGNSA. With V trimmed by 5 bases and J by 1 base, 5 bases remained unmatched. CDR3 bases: TGTGCCAGCAGCACCAGCAGGGGGTCCTACGAGCAGTACTTC. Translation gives CASSTSRGSYEQYF.

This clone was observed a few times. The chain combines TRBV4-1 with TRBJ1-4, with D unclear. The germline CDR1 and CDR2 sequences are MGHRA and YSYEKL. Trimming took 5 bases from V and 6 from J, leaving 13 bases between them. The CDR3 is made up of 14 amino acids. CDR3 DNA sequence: TGCGCCAGCAGCTTATACGGGGAGGATGAAAAACTGTTTTTT. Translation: CASSLYGEDEKLFF.

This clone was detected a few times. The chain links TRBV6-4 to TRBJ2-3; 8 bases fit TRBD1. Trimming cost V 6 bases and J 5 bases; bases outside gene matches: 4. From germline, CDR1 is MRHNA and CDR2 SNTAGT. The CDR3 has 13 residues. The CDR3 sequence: CASRQGVEDTQYF. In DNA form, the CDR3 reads TGTGCCAGCAGACAGGGGGTAGAAGATACGCAGTATTTT.

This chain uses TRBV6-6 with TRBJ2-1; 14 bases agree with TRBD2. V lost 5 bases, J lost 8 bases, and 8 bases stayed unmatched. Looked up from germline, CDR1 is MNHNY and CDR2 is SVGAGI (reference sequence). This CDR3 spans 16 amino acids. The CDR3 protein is CASSPLGLAGVDEQFF. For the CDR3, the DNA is TGTGCCAGCAGTCCCCTGGGACTAGCGGGGGTGGATGAGCAGTTCTTC.

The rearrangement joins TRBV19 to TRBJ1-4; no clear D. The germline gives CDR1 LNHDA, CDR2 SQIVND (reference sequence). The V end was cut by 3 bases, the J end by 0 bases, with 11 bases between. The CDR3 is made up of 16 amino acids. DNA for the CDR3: TGTGCCAGTAGTATTGTACCCGCAGCAACTAATGAAAAACTGTTTTTT. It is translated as CASSIVPAATNEKLFF.

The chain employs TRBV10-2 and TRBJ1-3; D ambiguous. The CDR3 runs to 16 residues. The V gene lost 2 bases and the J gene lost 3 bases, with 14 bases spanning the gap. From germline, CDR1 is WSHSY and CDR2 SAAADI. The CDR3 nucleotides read TGCGCCAGCAGTGAGGAGGCAGTAAGCGGTGGAAACACCATATATTTT. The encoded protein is CASSEEAVSGGNTIYF.

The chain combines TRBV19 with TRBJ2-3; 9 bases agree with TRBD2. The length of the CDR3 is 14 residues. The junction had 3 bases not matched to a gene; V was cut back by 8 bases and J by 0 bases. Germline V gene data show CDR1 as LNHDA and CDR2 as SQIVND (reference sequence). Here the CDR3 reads CASPAGGSTDTQYF. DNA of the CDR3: TGTGCCAGTCCGGCGGGGGGGAGCACAGATACGCAGTATTTT.